A selection of T cell receptor beta chains follows, all from one sample in a study of cytomegalovirus exposure and HLA in healthy donors. The table came from immunoSEQ multiplex PCR; TCRdb's copy has only in-frame clones and leaves some out. Of about 78,000 clones detected, around 84% appear once; the ten largest clones hold 2% to 3%. The sequenced sample was PBMCs. The receptors were gathered from a woman between 45 and 65 years old in good health and CMV-seronegative. CDR3s include the opening cysteine and the closing phenylalanine or tryptophan. A D gene is named only where the DNA matches it firmly. A clone size is listed for some rows: how often the clone was seen (once, few, many), or a class if it is expanded.

>-|TRBV11-3|-|TRBJ2-5
CASSFRAGDRETQYF
TGTGCCAGCAGCTTCCGGGCAGGGGATAGGGAGACCCAGTACTTC
>-|TRBV7-9|-|TRBJ1-1
CASSFGENTEAFF
TGTGCCAGCAGCTTCGGGGAGAACACTGAAGCTTTCTTT
>-|TRBV7-2|-|TRBJ2-1
CASSLAVSSYNEQFF
TGTGCCAGCAGCTTAGCGGTGAGCTCCTACAATGAGCAGTTCTTC
>-|TRBV6-4|-|TRBJ2-1
CASSEGDLNEQFF
TGTGCCAGCAGTGAGGGCGATTTGAATGAGCAGTTCTTC
>-|TRBV6-5|-|TRBJ1-1
CASIPRGSRTEAFF
TGTGCCAGCATTCCCAGAGGGAGCCGGACTGAAGCTTTCTTT
>-|TRBV5-1|TRBD1|TRBJ1-1
CASSSRPGTGGLVPEAFF
TGCGCCAGCAGCTCTCGCCCCGGGACAGGGGGTTTGGTCCCTGAAGCTTTCTTT
>-|TRBV5-1|TRBD1|TRBJ1-2
CASSLEAGGSGYTF
TGCGCCAGCAGCTTGGAGGCAGGGGGGTCTGGCTACACCTTC
>-|TRBV7-2|-|TRBJ1-5
CASSPVDKTPRQPQHF
TGTGCCAGCAGCCCAGTGGACAAAACCCCGCGACAGCCCCAGCATTTT
>-|TRBV27|TRBD1|TRBJ1-4
CASSLSGQFEKLFF
TGTGCCAGCAGTTTATCGGGACAGTTTGAAAAACTGTTTTTT
>-|TRBV7-2|-|TRBJ1-2
CASSLDRVGYTF
TGTGCCAGCAGCTTAGATCGAGTTGGCTACACCTTC
>-|TRBV5-1|TRBD1|TRBJ2-7
CASSSGTGPYEQYF
TGCGCCAGCAGCTCCGGGACAGGTCCCTACGAGCAGTACTTC
>-|TRBV19|-|TRBJ1-2
CATQPSHQALTINYGYTF
TGTGCCACCCAGCCCTCCCATCAGGCGTTGACTATAAACTATGGCTACACCTTC
>-|TRBV6-6|-|TRBJ1-2
CASSLDSSYGYTF
TGTGCCAGCAGTTTGGACAGCTCCTATGGCTACACCTTC
>-|TRBV27|TRBD2|TRBJ2-5
CASSLFSGGQETQYF
TGTGCCAGCAGTTTATTTTCGGGGGGCCAAGAGACCCAGTACTTC
>-|TRBV27|-|TRBJ1-1
CASSLALGTGARTFF
TGTGCCAGCAGTTTAGCCCTGGGGACGGGAGCCAGAACTTTCTTT
>-|TRBV11-1|TRBD2|TRBJ2-1
CASSLVRGGGANEQFF
TGTGCCAGCAGCTTAGTGCGTGGCGGGGGGGCGAATGAGCAGTTCTTC
>-|TRBV15|-|TRBJ1-5
CATSRVTPGGNQPQHF
TGTGCCACCAGCAGAGTAACGCCGGGGGGCAATCAGCCCCAGCATTTT
>few|TRBV5-1|-|TRBJ1-2
CASSPQPSTNYGYTF
TGCGCCAGCAGCCCCCAACCCTCAACAAACTATGGCTACACCTTC